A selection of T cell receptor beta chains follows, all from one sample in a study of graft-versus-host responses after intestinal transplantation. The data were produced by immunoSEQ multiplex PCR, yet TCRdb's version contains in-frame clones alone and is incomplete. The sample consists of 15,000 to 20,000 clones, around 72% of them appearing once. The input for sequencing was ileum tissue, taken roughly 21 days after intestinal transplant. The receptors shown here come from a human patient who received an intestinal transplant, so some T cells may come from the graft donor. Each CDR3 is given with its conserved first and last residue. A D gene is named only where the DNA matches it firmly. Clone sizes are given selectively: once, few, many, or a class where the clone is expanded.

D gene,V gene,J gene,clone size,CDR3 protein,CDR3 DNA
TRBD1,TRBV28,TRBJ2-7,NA,CASSFHGQGRGEQYF,TGTGCCAGCAGTTTTCACGGACAGGGTCGGGGCGAGCAGTACTTC
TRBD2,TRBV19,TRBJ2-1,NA,CASTLAGVNEQFF,TGTGCCAGTACTCTAGCGGGAGTGAATGAGCAGTTCTTC
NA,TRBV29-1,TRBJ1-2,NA,CSVEPHGGFYGYTF,TGCAGCGTTGAACCCCACGGGGGGTTCTATGGCTACACCTTC
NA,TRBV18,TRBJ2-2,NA,CASSPPLTGELFF,TGTGCCAGCTCACCCCCACTAACCGGGGAGCTGTTTTTT
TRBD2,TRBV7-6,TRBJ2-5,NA,CASSQTGGPQETQYF,TGTGCCAGCAGCCAGACGGGGGGACCACAAGAGACCCAGTACTTC
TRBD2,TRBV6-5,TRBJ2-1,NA,CASSYLAGDNEQFF,TGTGCCAGCAGTTATCTAGCGGGGGACAATGAGCAGTTCTTC
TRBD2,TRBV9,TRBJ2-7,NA,CASSVSGGGHEQYF,TGTGCCAGCAGCGTTAGCGGGGGGGGCCACGAGCAGTACTTC
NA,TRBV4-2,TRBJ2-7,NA,CASSHGTSYEQYF,TGTGCCAGCAGCCACGGGACAAGCTACGAGCAGTACTTC
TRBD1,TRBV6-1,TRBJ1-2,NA,CASSDYRGHNYGYTF,TGTGCCAGCAGTGACTACAGGGGGCATAACTATGGCTACACCTTC
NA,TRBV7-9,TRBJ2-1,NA,CASSLGSNTEQFF,TGTGCCAGCAGCTTAGGGTCAAACACTGAGCAGTTCTTC
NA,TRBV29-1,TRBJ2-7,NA,CSVLGPRYEQYF,TGCAGCGTGCTGGGCCCCCGCTACGAGCAGTACTTC
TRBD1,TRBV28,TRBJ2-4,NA,CASSTGQGVEYIQYF,TGTGCCAGCAGTACTGGACAGGGGGTCGAGTACATTCAGTACTTC
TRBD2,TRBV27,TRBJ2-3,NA,CASSLMLAGVRDTQYF,TGTGCCAGCAGTTTAATGCTAGCGGGGGTGAGAGATACGCAGTATTTT
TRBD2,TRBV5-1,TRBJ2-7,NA,CASSFERGYYEQYF,TGCGCCAGCAGCTTCGAGCGGGGGTACTACGAGCAGTACTTC
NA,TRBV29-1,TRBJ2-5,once,CSVIRGAPLSGETQYF,TGCAGCGTCATCAGGGGGGCCCCTCTGTCCGGAGAGACCCAGTACTTC
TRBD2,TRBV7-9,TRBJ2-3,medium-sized,CASNLAGGVMDTQYF,TGTGCCAGCAACCTAGCGGGAGGTGTGATGGATACGCAGTATTTT
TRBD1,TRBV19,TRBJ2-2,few,CASGRTGVDTGELFF,TGTGCCAGTGGAAGGACAGGAGTTGACACCGGGGAGCTGTTTTTT
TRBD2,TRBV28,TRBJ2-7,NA,CASRLAGSTYEQYF,TGTGCCAGCAGGCTAGCGGGATCCACCTACGAGCAGTACTTC
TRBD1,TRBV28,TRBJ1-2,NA,CASSLWGQGDNTEKRYGYTF,TGTGCCAGCAGTTTATGGGGACAGGGGGACAACACCGAAAAGAGGTATGGCTACACCTTC
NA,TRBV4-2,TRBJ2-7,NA,CASSQETGFTYEQYF,TGTGCCAGCAGCCAAGAGACAGGATTTACATACGAGCAGTACTTC
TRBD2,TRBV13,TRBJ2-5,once,CASSSRGEETQYF,TGTGCCAGCAGCAGTCGGGGGGAAGAGACCCAGTACTTC
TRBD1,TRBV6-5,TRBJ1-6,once,CASSYSGQGTSPLHF,TGTGCCAGCAGTTACTCGGGACAGGGGACTTCACCCCTCCACTTT
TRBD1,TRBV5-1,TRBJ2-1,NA,CASSWMDRGAGNEQFF,TGCGCCAGCAGCTGGATGGACAGGGGAGCGGGTAATGAGCAGTTCTTC
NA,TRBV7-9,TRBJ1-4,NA,CASNSDGQTYTTNEKLFF,TGTGCCAGCAACTCCGACGGACAGACCTATACAACTAATGAAAAACTGTTTTTT